This entry lists 31 T cell receptor beta chains sequenced from one sample in a study of blood T cell repertoires in COVID-19. Here immunoSEQ multiplex PCR was the method, and the copy in TCRdb shows in-frame clones only, minus some. Among about 150,000 clones listed, 75% to 85% were seen once. Material: peripheral blood. All receptors come from a woman between 55 and 75 years old with COVID-19, enrolled during active disease.

The rearrangement joins TRBV7-9 to TRBJ2-1; no firm D call. The CDR3 consists of 18 residues. Germline values: CDR1 SEHNR, CDR2 FQNEAQ (reference sequence). The V end lost 2 bases, the J end lost 0 bases, and 17 bases lay between the germline ends. The CDR3 here is CASSLWRLSPSSYNEQFF. The DNA for the CDR3 is TGTGCCAGCAGCTTATGGCGGCTTTCCCCTAGCTCCTACAATGAGCAGTTCTTC. Based on the CDR3 plus reference TRBV7-9 and TRBJ2-1, the full variable domain is DTGVSQNPRHKITKRGQNVTFRCDPISEHNRLYWYRQTLGQGPEFLTYFQNEAQLEKSRLLSDRFSAERPKGSFSTLEIQRTEQGDSAMYLCASSLWRLSPSSYNEQFFGPGTRLTVL.

Only a few counts were recorded for this clone. The V call is TRBV19, the J call TRBJ1-5; D is undetermined. The CDR3 covers 12 residues. From germline, CDR1 is LNHDA and CDR2 SQIVND (reference sequence). Trimming took off 1 base at V and 4 bases at J, with 2 bases between the two ends. CDR3 in DNA: TGTGCCAGTAGTATAGCAAATCAGCCCCAGCATTTT. It is translated as CASSIANQPQHF.

V and J are TRBV21-1 and TRBJ2-7; the tabulated D call, TRBD1, remains unverified against the DNA. TRBV21-1 is marked as a pseudogene. The length of the CDR3 is 14 residues. CDR3: CASSTGTGDYEQYF. DNA for the CDR3: TGTGCCAGCAGTACCGGGACAGGGGACTACGAGCAGTACTTC.

This chain uses TRBV7-2 with TRBJ2-7, with D possibly being TRBD1 (6 bases). The CDR3 has 15 residues. The germline V gene has CDR1 SGHTA and CDR2 FQGNSA. V lost 5 bases and J lost 2, with 16 bases in between. CDR3 in DNA: TGTGCCAGCAGCCTCGGGACAACCGGACCCTACGAGCAGTACTTC. This codes for CASSLGTTGPYEQYF. The whole variable domain, filled in from reference TRBV7-2 and TRBJ2-7, reads GAGVSQSPSNKVTEKGKDVELRCDPISGHTALYWYRQSLGQGLEFLIYFQGNSAPDKSGLPSDRFSAERTGGSVSTLTIQRTQQEDSAVYLCASSLGTTGPYEQYFGPGTRLTVT.

For the CDR3, the DNA is TGTGCCAGCACCACCGCGGGGGTAGGCAATCAGCCCCAGCATTTT. Amino acids: CASTTAGVGNQPQHF. J is TRBJ1-5 and V is TRBV6-1; possibly TRBD1 for D (5 bases). Trimming stripped 7 bases from V and 2 bases from J, with 15 bases between. CDR1 is MNHNS and CDR2 is SASEGT in the germline V gene. CDR3 length equals 15 residues.

This chain links TRBV5-6 with TRBJ1-2, with a tentative D call TRBD1 (6 bases). V lost 3 bases and J 8 bases, leaving 14 bases between the germline ends. Germline V gives CDR1 SGHDT, CDR2 YYEEEE. The CDR3 has 13 residues. In DNA, the CDR3 is TGTGCCAGCAGCTCGGACAGTAGATACGGCTACACCTTC. Protein sequence: CASSSDSRYGYTF.

At least ten counts were recorded for this clone. V gene TRBV10-3 combines with J gene TRBJ1-6; a possible D gene is TRBD1 (6 bases). This CDR3 has 14 amino acids. V was clipped by 5 bases and J by 5 bases, with 10 bases between them. Per the germline V gene, CDR1 is ENHRY and CDR2 is SYGVKD. CDR3 loop: CAISSDSNNSPLHF. CDR3 in DNA: TGTGCCATCAGTTCGGACAGCAATAATTCACCCCTCCACTTT.

The chain couples TRBV5-1 to TRBJ2-3; a possible D gene is TRBD2 (5 bases). The V gene lost 5 bases and the J gene lost 0 bases, with 16 bases spanning the gap. The CDR3 totals 16 residues. Germline CDR1 is SGHRS and CDR2 is YFSETQ. CDR3 sequence reads: CASRRGRADSTDTQYF. The DNA for the CDR3 is TGCGCCAGCAGAAGAGGTCGAGCGGATAGCACAGATACGCAGTATTTT.

The J gene is TRBJ2-1, the V gene TRBV11-2; TRBD2 agrees at 7 bases. The length of the CDR3 is 18 residues. CDR1 and CDR2 (germline): SGHAT, FQNNGV. With 1 base clipped from V and 2 bases from J, the junction kept 11 bases outside the gene matches. Here the CDR3 DNA reads TGTGCCAGCAGCTTAGGTGTGGGGATCAGCGGGACCTACAATGAGCAGTTCTTC. Its protein is CASSLGVGISGTYNEQFF.

The V gene is TRBV6-5, the J gene TRBJ2-1; TRBD1 agrees at 8 bases. The V and J ends lost 6 bases and 8 bases, in that order; junction bases with no gene match: 6. The CDR3 is made up of 13 amino acids. In germline, CDR1 is MNHEY, CDR2 SVGAGI. CDR3 nucleotide sequence: TGTGCCAGCAGACAGGGGGGCCGCGATGAGCAGTTCTTC. Protein: CASRQGGRDEQFF.

The chain has TRBV7-6 and TRBJ1-4, with no clear D. V lost 5 bases, J lost 1 base, and 8 bases lay in between. Germline-derived CDR1 and CDR2 are SGHVS and FNYEAQ. The CDR3 loop spans 14 amino acids. The CDR3, as DNA: TGTGCCAGCAGCCTCAGAATAACTAATGAAAAACTGTTTTTT. Protein product: CASSLRITNEKLFF.

V gene TRBV3-1 (or the pseudogene TRBV3-2) combines with J gene TRBJ1-5; TRBD1 is a possible D gene (5 bases). V shed 4 bases and J shed 7 bases, with 14 bases lying between them. Germline CDR1 is LGHDT and CDR2 is YNNKEL (reference sequence). This CDR3 is 14 amino acids long. CDR3 bases: TGTGCCAGCAGCCCGCGGGGGGGGAAACAGCCCCAGCATTTT. This translates into CASSPRGGKQPQHF.

J is TRBJ2-7 and V is TRBV19, with TRBD2 identical over 9 bases. Trimming cost V 8 bases and J 5 bases; bases outside gene matches: 10. The CDR3 contains 14 residues. Germline assignment: CDR1 LNHDA and CDR2 SQIVND (reference sequence). The DNA of the CDR3 is TGTGCCAGTGCACTCGGGACTAGCTTCAACGAGCAGTACTTC. Translated: CASALGTSFNEQYF.

The chain has TRBV7-6 and TRBJ2-2; D perhaps matches TRBD1 (6 bases). This CDR3 has 15 amino acids. Germline CDR1 and CDR2: SGHVS and FNYEAQ. Trimming took 2 bases from V and 2 from J, leaving 9 bases between them. CDR3 sequence reads: CASSLNRENTGELFF. DNA for the CDR3: TGTGCCAGCAGCTTAAACAGGGAAAACACCGGGGAGCTGTTTTTT.

The chain combines TRBV2 with TRBJ1-3; TRBD1 might be the D (5 bases). V dropped 1 base and J dropped 2 bases, with 9 bases sitting between them. This CDR3 is 15 amino acids long. The germline V gene encodes CDR1 SNHLY and CDR2 FYNNEI. CDR3 nucleotide sequence: TGTGCCAGCAGTGAAGTTCGGGGGACTGGAAACACCATATATTTT. This translates into CASSEVRGTGNTIYF.

The chain links TRBV11-2 to TRBJ1-2; D unresolved. Trimming removed 2 bases from V and 9 bases from J, with 13 bases in between. Germline V lookup: CDR1 SGHAT, CDR2 FQNNGV. The CDR3 totals 13 residues. CDR3 coding DNA: TGTGCCAGCAGCTTACAGGCTTCCTGGAGCTACACCTTC. Its protein product is CASSLQASWSYTF.

V is TRBV3-1 (or the pseudogene TRBV3-2) and J is TRBJ1-2, with a tentative D call TRBD1 (6 bases). Trimming stripped 2 bases from V and 8 bases from J, with 15 bases between. CDR3 size: 14 residues. From germline, CDR1 is LGHDT and CDR2 YNNKEL (reference sequence). This CDR3 is CASSQNRVTGGYTF. The CDR3 coding sequence is TGTGCCAGCAGCCAAAACAGGGTTACGGGGGGCTACACCTTC.

The V gene is TRBV6-5, the J gene TRBJ1-1, with D perhaps matching TRBD1 (5 bases). There are 15 residues in the CDR3. Germline V gene sequence: CDR1 MNHEY, CDR2 SVGAGI. The V gene lost 6 bases and the J gene lost 5 bases, with 19 bases spanning the gap. CDR3 amino acids: CASRQRGGYRTEAFF. In nucleotides, the CDR3 is TGTGCCAGCAGGCAGAGGGGAGGGTACAGGACTGAAGCTTTCTTT.

The gene calls are TRBV4-1 and TRBJ2-1, with D possibly matching TRBD1 (5 bases). V was clipped by 1 base and J by 8 bases, with 6 bases between them. CDR3 length: 12 amino acids. Germline V lookup: CDR1 MGHRA, CDR2 YSYEKL. CDR3 DNA: TGCGCCAGCAGCCAAGTCAGGGATGAGCAGTTCTTC. It specifies CASSQVRDEQFF.

The gene calls are TRBV5-1 and TRBJ1-4; D is ambiguous. V was cut by 7 bases and J by 0 bases, with 10 bases left in between. CDR3 length: 14 residues. Germline CDR1 is SGHRS and CDR2 is YFSETQ. CDR3 loop: CASRPVTTNEKLFF. The CDR3 DNA follows: TGCGCCAGCCGTCCGGTGACAACTAATGAAAAACTGTTTTTT.

The J gene is TRBJ1-2, the V gene TRBV5-1, with D maybe TRBD1 (6 bases). Germline CDR1 reads SGHRS; CDR2 reads YFSETQ. V lost 3 bases to trimming and J lost 3 bases, with 15 bases between them. The length of the CDR3 is 15 residues. The CDR3 DNA reads TGCGCCAGCAGCTCCATGACAGGCCTGTACTATGGCTACACCTTC. Its translation is CASSSMTGLYYGYTF. Together with reference TRBV5-1 and TRBJ1-2, the CDR3 gives the full variable domain: KAGVTQTPRYLIKTRGQQVTLSCSPISGHRSVSWYQQTPGQGLQFLFEYFSETQRNKGNFPGRFSGRQFSNSRSEMNVSTLELGDSALYLCASSSMTGLYYGYTFGSGTRLTVV.

The rearrangement uses TRBV2 and TRBJ2-1; 9 bases agree with TRBD2. With V trimmed by 2 bases and J by 3 bases, 5 bases remained unmatched. The length of the CDR3 is 16 residues. Per germline, CDR1 SNHLY and CDR2 FYNNEI. The CDR3 sequence is CASSERLAGFYNEQFF. The CDR3 nucleotides read TGTGCCAGCAGTGAAAGGCTAGCGGGGTTCTACAATGAGCAGTTCTTC. Based on the CDR3 plus reference TRBV2 and TRBJ2-1, the full variable domain is EPEVTQTPSHQVTQMGQEVILRCVPISNHLYFYWYRQILGQKVEFLVSFYNNEISEKSEIFDDQFSVERPDGSNFTLKIRSTKLEDSAMYFCASSERLAGFYNEQFFGPGTRLTVL.

A note on this clone: Distinct nucleotide sequences in the sample also encode this CDR3. The chain has TRBV19 and TRBJ1-5, with 11 bases lining up with TRBD1. Germline CDR1 is LNHDA and CDR2 is SQIVND (reference sequence). The CDR3 has 14 amino acids. After removal of 6 bases from V and 4 bases from J, the junction contained 2 bases not matched to a gene. CDR3 in DNA: TGTGCCAGTAGCCGGGACAGGGGGAATCAGCCCCAGCATTTT. Translating it yields CASSRDRGNQPQHF.

The chain couples TRBV25-1 to TRBJ2-1; 11 bases are a match to TRBD2. This CDR3 spans 15 amino acids. The V gene's germline CDR1 is MGHDK and CDR2 SYGVNS. With V trimmed by 5 bases and J by 6 bases, 6 bases remained unmatched. The CDR3 spells CASSPSGRRFNEQFF. CDR3 DNA: TGTGCCAGCAGTCCTAGCGGGAGGAGATTCAATGAGCAGTTCTTC.

The V call is TRBV24-1, the J call TRBJ2-1, with TRBD2 matching over 7 bases. The J segment lost 6 bases and the V segment lost 2 bases, leaving 3 bases of the junction unmatched. Germline V lookup: CDR1 KGHDR, CDR2 SFDVKD. CDR3 length: 14 amino acids. For the CDR3, the DNA is TGTGCCACCAGTGATTCGGGGGAGGGCAATGAGCAGTTCTTC. It codes for CATSDSGEGNEQFF.

The chain links TRBV25-1 to TRBJ1-2; 12 bases match TRBD1. The CDR3 covers 14 residues. The ends lost 3 bases at V and 7 bases at J; junction bases unmatched: 3. The V gene's germline CDR1 is MGHDK and CDR2 SYGVNS. The CDR3 here is CASSDWDRGLGYTF. CDR3 nucleotide sequence: TGTGCCAGCAGTGACTGGGACAGGGGGCTTGGCTACACCTTC.

The V and J genes are TRBV5-8 and TRBJ1-3; perhaps TRBD1 as D (6 bases). Germline CDR1 is SGHTS and CDR2 is YDEGEE. The CDR3 extends over 14 amino acids. Trimming removed 4 bases from V and 5 bases from J, with 13 bases in between. The CDR3 sequence: CASSDRKGRNTIYF. The CDR3 DNA follows: TGTGCCAGCAGCGACAGGAAGGGGCGAAACACCATATATTTT.

The chain has TRBV5-6 and TRBJ1-6; no reliable D call. CDR3 length: 12 residues. CDR1 is SGHDT and CDR2 is YYEEEE in the germline V gene. V gave up 1 base and J gave up 7 bases, with 3 bases separating them. CDR3 in DNA: TGTGCCAGCAGCTTGTTAAATTCACCCCTCCACTTT. Its translation: CASSLLNSPLHF.

V gene TRBV7-3 combines with J gene TRBJ2-1, with TRBD2 matching over 7 bases. This CDR3 comprises 15 residues. The V segment lost 3 bases and the J segment 0 bases; nucleotides outside the gene matches: 2. CDR1 and CDR2 (germline): SGHTA, FQGTGA. The DNA of the CDR3 is TGTGCCAGCAGCTTCGGGACTAACTCCTACAATGAGCAGTTCTTC. Translation: CASSFGTNSYNEQFF.

This clone has at least ten counts. The chain uses TRBV7-9 and TRBJ1-3, with D tentatively TRBD1 (6 bases). The CDR3 consists of 16 residues. V gave up 6 bases and J gave up 2 bases, with 17 bases separating them. Per germline, CDR1 SEHNR and CDR2 FQNEAQ (reference sequence). The CDR3 is CASSSSQGKTGNTIYF. The CDR3 DNA follows: TGTGCCAGCAGTTCATCGCAGGGGAAGACTGGAAACACCATATATTTT. The variable domain in full, with the rest retrieved from reference TRBV7-9 and TRBJ1-3, is DTGVSQNPRHKITKRGQNVTFRCDPISEHNRLYWYRQTLGQGPEFLTYFQNEAQLEKSRLLSDRFSAERPKGSFSTLEIQRTEQGDSAMYLCASSSSQGKTGNTIYFGEGSWLTVV.

The genes are TRBV5-1 and TRBJ1-1, with D unclear. CDR1 is SGHRS and CDR2 is YFSETQ in the germline V gene. Trimming shortened V by 0 bases and J by 4 bases, and 7 bases separated the two germline ends. The CDR3 runs 13 residues. The CDR3 here is CASSLAAGTEAFF. The CDR3 nucleotides read TGCGCCAGCAGCTTGGCCGCAGGCACTGAAGCTTTCTTT.